This TCR beta chain was sequenced during a study of shared clonotypes between healthy human individuals. The CDR3 loop spans 13 amino acids. V was pared by 2 bases and J by 5 bases, with 12 bases between. The germline CDR1 and CDR2 sequences are GTSNPN and SVGIG (reference sequence). Libraries were prepared by immunoSEQ multiplex PCR; TCRdb keeps only in-frame clonotypes and omits some of them. The sample contains about 2.1 million clones, just over 90% of which appear only once. CD45RO-negative, CCR7-selected cells formed the naive CD8 fraction, which excluded terminally differentiated effector memory CD45RA+ cells.

What was sequenced was naive CD8+ T cells from PBMCs. The rearrangement joins TRBV30 to TRBJ1-2; unclear D gene. This TCR derives from a man younger than 35 in good health. Some clones in this sample may be carry-over from other donors' samples. The CDR3 DNA sequence: TGTGCCTGGAGTCTTGCAGGACTTTATGGCTACACCTTC. It yields the protein CAWSLAGLYGYTF.